This T cell receptor beta chain was retrieved from a study of cytomegalovirus exposure and HLA in healthy donors. Across the whole study: Previous work identified roughly 120 million unique TCR beta sequences from about 179 million T cells. Study-wide results and limits: Most TCR beta V segments were productive about 87% or about 30% of the time in an earlier analysis.

Primers for the PCR totalled 60 Vbeta and 13 Jbeta. Using immunoSEQ multiplex PCR, the repertoire was profiled, and TCRdb retains in-frame clones only, with some absent. The profile shows some 150,000 clones, approximately 76% of them singletons. To note about this clone: Its antigen is not known.

The CDR3 spans 12 residues. Germline CDR1 and CDR2: SQVTM and ANQGSEA. V was trimmed by 4 bases and J by 7 bases, leaving 13 bases between them. The sequenced material came from PBMCs. J is TRBJ2-5 and V is TRBV29-1; weak D call: TRBD2 (6 bases). This clonotype was sampled from a man aged 55 to 69 in good health and CMV-seronegative. The CDR3, as DNA: TGCAGCGTTGGCCAGGGAGGTGGGACCCAGTACTTC. This sequence encodes CSVGQGGGTQYF.